Following are 2 T cell receptor beta chains from one sample sequenced in a study of cytomegalovirus exposure and HLA in healthy donors. Primers: 60 Vbeta forward and 13 Jbeta reverse. The table came from immunoSEQ multiplex PCR; TCRdb's copy has only in-frame clones and leaves some out. The table has some 100,000 clones, about two thirds seen once. Sequencing was performed on PBMCs. The receptors here all came from a woman in her seventies in good health and CMV-seropositive.

This clone was observed a few times. The V and J genes are TRBV6-5 and TRBJ1-6, with D maybe TRBD1 (5 bases). The CDR3 totals 16 residues. The V and J ends lost 2 bases and 10 bases respectively, with 18 bases between them. The germline gives CDR1 MNHEY, CDR2 SVGAGI. CDR3 bases: TGTGCCAGCAGTTACCGAGGGGAGGTGGTTGGGTCACCCCTCCACTTT. This translates into CASSYRGEVVGSPLHF.

The chain combines TRBV25-1 with TRBJ2-5, with 8 bases lining up with TRBD2. In germline, CDR1 is MGHDK, CDR2 SYGVNS. V shed 6 bases, J shed 5 bases, and the junction held 14 bases outside the gene matches. This CDR3 is built from 16 residues. CDR3 sequence reads: CASSPREGGYRETQYF. The CDR3 DNA sequence: TGTGCCAGCAGCCCCCGGGAGGGGGGGTATAGGGAGACCCAGTACTTC.